The 15 T cell receptor beta chains below come from one sample, sequenced in a study of shared clonotypes between healthy human individuals. Sequencing was performed with immunoSEQ multiplex PCR; in TCRdb, only in-frame clones are kept and a portion is missing. The sample lists approximately 2.5 million clones, more than 90% occurring once. Input material: naive CD4+ T cells sorted from blood. This sample's subset: CD45RA+ positively selected. These receptor sequences come from a man aged 18 to 29 in good health.

J is TRBJ1-2 and V is TRBV5-1, with 8 positions matching TRBD1. Trimming at V came to 2 bases and at J to 1 base, leaving 4 bases not matched to a gene. Germline V CDR1 and CDR2: SGHRS, YFSETQ. The CDR3 has 15 residues. The DNA of the CDR3 is TGCGCCAGCAGCTTTGGGACAGGAGTTAACTATGGCTACACCTTC. It encodes CASSFGTGVNYGYTF.

The chain uses TRBV10-3 and TRBJ2-7, with a weak D call TRBD2 (6 bases). There are 16 residues in the CDR3. CDR1 ENHRY and CDR2 SYGVKD come from the germline V gene. V was trimmed by 3 bases and J by 0 bases, leaving 15 bases between them. For the CDR3, the DNA is TGTGCCATCAGTGATGGGGCGGGGTTGCTCTCCTACGAGCAGTACTTC. Its translation: CAISDGAGLLSYEQYF.

The chain links TRBV6-5 to TRBJ2-3; D is uncertain. Germline loops: CDR1 MNHEY, CDR2 SVGAGI. This CDR3 is 16 amino acids long. V shed 2 bases and J shed 0 bases, with 12 bases lying between them. In nucleotides, the CDR3 is TGTGCCAGCAGTTACATCGGCAGAACTAGCACAGATACGCAGTATTTT. Translating it yields CASSYIGRTSTDTQYF.

The chain recombines TRBV28 with TRBJ2-3, with unresolved D. Trimming removed 6 bases from V and 1 base from J, with 11 bases in between. Germline CDR1 and CDR2: MDHEN and SYDVKM. This CDR3 contains 14 residues. CDR3 sequence reads: CASRDQGGTDTQYF. The CDR3 DNA sequence: TGTGCCAGCAGGGACCAAGGAGGCACAGATACGCAGTATTTT.

On this clone itself: A junction end diverges from the germline sequence, so it may reflect a read error. This CDR3 is also generated by other DNA sequences in the sample. DNA of the CDR3: TGCGCCAGCAGTTACCCCGGGACCGGTTATGGCTACACCTTC. Residues: CASSYPGTGYGYTF. The gene calls are TRBV6-6 and TRBJ1-2, with D perhaps matching TRBD1 (5 bases). In germline, CDR1 is MNHNY, CDR2 SVGAGI (reference sequence). The CDR3 consists of 14 residues.

V usage is TRBV4-3 and J usage is TRBJ2-3, with a tentative D call TRBD1 (5 bases). CDR1 LGHNA and CDR2 YSLEER come from the germline V gene. V lost 1 base and J 2 bases, leaving 10 bases between the germline ends. CDR3 length equals 15 residues. CDR3 coding DNA: TGCGCCAGCAGCCAAGTTTGGGGCAACACAGATACGCAGTATTTT. Translating gives CASSQVWGNTDTQYF.

V is TRBV19 and J is TRBJ2-1, with TRBD1 matching 8 bases. Per the germline V gene, CDR1 is LNHDA and CDR2 is SQIVND (reference sequence). The CDR3 length is 14 residues. The V and J ends lost 6 bases and 4 bases, in that order; junction bases with no gene match: 5. CDR3 sequence: CASRQGARYNEQFF. CDR3 in DNA: TGTGCCAGTAGGCAGGGGGCGCGTTACAATGAGCAGTTCTTC.

This clone was seen a handful of times. This rearrangement joins TRBV19 to TRBJ1-1; 7 bases match TRBD1. J lost 1 base, V lost 5 bases, and 10 bases had no gene match. The CDR3 runs to 16 residues. The germline V gene encodes CDR1 LNHDA and CDR2 SQIVND (reference sequence). The CDR3 protein is CASSLKGGYGNTEAFF. Here the CDR3 DNA reads TGTGCCAGTAGTCTTAAAGGGGGCTACGGGAACACTGAAGCTTTCTTT.

As regards this clone: One end of the junction does not line up with germline, which may come from a read error. The V call is TRBV7-7, the J call TRBJ2-3, with 8 bases fitting TRBD2. The CDR3 runs 14 residues. Per the germline V gene, CDR1 is SSHAT and CDR2 is FNYEAQ (reference sequence). DNA of the CDR3: TGTGCTAGCAGCTTAGCGGGGCTGACAGATACGCAGTATTTT. Its translation: CASSLAGLTDTQYF.

The V call is TRBV5-4, the J call TRBJ1-2; TRBD1 is a possible D gene (5 bases). V lost 2 bases and J 2 bases, leaving 10 bases between the germline ends. This CDR3 is built from 14 residues. The germline V gene has CDR1 SGHNT and CDR2 YYREEE (reference sequence). CDR3 protein: CASSLLGGNYGYTF. CDR3 DNA sequence: TGTGCCAGCAGCTTATTGGGGGGAAACTATGGCTACACCTTC.

A remark on this clone: Other DNA sequences from this sample encode an identical CDR3 as well. The chain combines TRBV4-1 with TRBJ1-2; D is uncertain. The CDR3 has 14 residues. Per germline, CDR1 MGHRA and CDR2 YSYEKL. V shed 0 bases and J shed 3 bases, with 8 bases lying between them. In DNA form, the CDR3 reads TGCGCCAGCAGCCAAGATCGGGGTTACTATGGCTACACCTTC. Translation: CASSQDRGYYGYTF.

This clone was observed once. The chain links TRBV5-5 to TRBJ2-3; TRBD1 agrees at 10 bases. V shed 4 bases, J shed 4 bases, and the junction held 3 bases outside the gene matches. CDR1 is SGHKS, CDR2 YYEKEE, per germline (reference sequence). The CDR3 covers 14 residues. Here the CDR3 reads CASSTGTGADTQYF. The CDR3 DNA reads as TGTGCCAGCAGCACCGGGACAGGGGCAGATACGCAGTATTTT.

This chain joins TRBV6-5 and TRBJ1-6; TRBD1 agrees at 7 bases. Germline loops: CDR1 MNHEY, CDR2 SVGAGI. Germline trimming cut 5 bases from V and 7 bases from J; bases unmatched to any gene: 8. This CDR3 contains 15 residues. The CDR3 DNA reads TGTGCCAGCAGTAAATCCGGGACAGTAAATTCACCCCTCCACTTT. Translation: CASSKSGTVNSPLHF.

The V and J genes are TRBV9 and TRBJ2-3; TRBD2 is a possible D gene (6 bases). The V gene lost 4 bases and the J gene lost 0 bases, with 15 bases spanning the gap. In germline, CDR1 is SGDLS, CDR2 YYNGEE. This CDR3 spans 16 amino acids. CDR3 DNA sequence: TGTGCCAGCAGCCCTCAAGCGGGTTCTAGCACAGATACGCAGTATTTT. Translated: CASSPQAGSSTDTQYF.

The gene calls are TRBV6-5 and TRBJ2-1, with TRBD2 identical over 7 bases. CDR1 and CDR2 from the germline V gene are MNHEY and SVGAGI. The CDR3 loop spans 15 amino acids. J gave up 9 bases and V 0 bases, and 8 bases lay outside the gene matches. CDR3 nucleotides: TGTGCCAGCAGTTACTCGGGACTAATGTTCGGTGAGCAGTTCTTC. It encodes CASSYSGLMFGEQFF.